Each of the 14 T cell receptor beta chains below was sequenced from the same sample in a study of neurological immune-mediated disorders. TCRdb ran MiXCR on the 5' RACE reads and lists one entry per CDR3 protein. The sample carries around 15,000 distinct CDR3 sequences, 8.5% to 10% recorded once. Input material: CD8+ T cells from blood. Source of these receptors: a man aged 50 to 59 in good health.

In this sample, this clonotype turned up a few times. The gene calls are TRBV3-1 and TRBJ2-7, with TRBD1 matching over 11 bases. Looked up from germline, CDR1 is LGHDT and CDR2 is YNNKEL (reference sequence). This CDR3 has 14 amino acids. Unmatched junction bases numbered 3, after V lost 4 bases and J lost 4 bases. The CDR3 spells CASSLGQGAYEQYF. The CDR3 DNA reads TGTGCCAGCAGCCTAGGACAGGGGGCGTACGAGCAGTACTTC.

This clonotype was counted many times. The V and J genes are TRBV21-1 and TRBJ1-5. TRBV21-1 is a pseudogene locus. CDR3 length: 15 residues. CDR3 region: CASSNGGAINQPQHF. The CDR3 DNA follows: TGTGCCAGCAGCAACGGGGGGGCCATAAATCAGCCCCAGCATTTT.

This clonotype was seen at least ten times. The chain joins TRBV6-2 or TRBV6-3 to TRBJ2-1, with D possibly TRBD2 on 5 matching bases. This CDR3 has 19 residues. Trimming shortened V by 4 bases and J by 2 bases, and 24 bases separated the two germline ends. The germline CDR1 and CDR2 sequences are MNHEY and SVGEGT. CDR3 residues: CASSSRGSDTVLAYNEQFF. The CDR3, as DNA: TGTGCCAGCAGTTCCCGGGGTAGCGATACCGTTCTAGCCTACAATGAGCAGTTCTTC.

The J gene is TRBJ2-1, the V gene TRBV7-9; no firm D call. The DNA matches TRBJ2-7 better at its end, which makes the J call doubtful. Germline assignment: CDR1 SEHNR and CDR2 FQNEAQ (reference sequence). The CDR3 is 13 amino acids. This CDR3 is CASSLQTAYEQYF. The CDR3 DNA reads as TGTGCCAGCAGCTTACAAACCGCGTACGAGCAGTACTTC.

This clonotype counts as large. This chain connects TRBV20-1 to TRBJ2-5; 9 bases line up with TRBD1. The junction had 6 bases not matched to a gene; V was cut back by 4 bases and J by 3 bases. The CDR3 contains 14 residues. Germline-derived CDR1 and CDR2 are DFQATT and SNEGSKA (reference sequence). The CDR3 DNA reads TGCAGTGCTATGTTTCGGACAGGGGAAGAGACCCAGTACTTC. It is translated as CSAMFRTGEETQYF.

This clonotype has at least ten counts. The chain links TRBV20-1 to TRBJ2-7; D is unclear. Germline CDR1 is DFQATT and CDR2 is SNEGSKA (reference sequence). The CDR3 totals 14 residues. V was pared by 0 bases and J by 0 bases, with 9 bases between. CDR3 DNA: TGCAGTGCTAGAGATCGCCCAGTCTCCTACGAGCAGTACTTC. Protein sequence: CSARDRPVSYEQYF.

The rearrangement uses TRBV27 and TRBJ2-3; TRBD2 agrees at 12 bases. The germline CDR1 and CDR2 sequences are MNHEY and SMNVEV (reference sequence). With V trimmed by 9 bases and J by 4 bases, 8 bases remained unmatched. The CDR3 contains 15 residues. In nucleotides, the CDR3 is TGTGCCAGTGGCCGACTAGCGGGAGCTGCAGATACGCAGTATTTT. Its translation is CASGRLAGAADTQYF.

In its sample, this clonotype was seen a few times. The chain couples TRBV20-1 to TRBJ2-7, with 8 bases identical to TRBD2. The CDR3 contains 14 residues. V gave up 0 bases and J gave up 4 bases; unmatched junction bases: 5. CDR1 is DFQATT, CDR2 SNEGSKA, per germline (reference sequence). The CDR3 region has the DNA TGCAGTGCTAGAGATCAAACTAGCGGTTACGAGCAGTACTTC. Its protein is CSARDQTSGYEQYF.

This clonotype was seen ten or more times. The chain recombines TRBV7-6 with TRBJ2-5, with D perhaps matching TRBD1 or TRBD2 (5 bases each). V lost 2 bases, J lost 2 bases, and 9 bases lay in between. This CDR3 is built from 14 residues. CDR1 is SGHVS, CDR2 FNYEAQ, per germline. The CDR3 reads CASSLSGRQETQYF. CDR3 in DNA: TGTGCCAGCAGCTTATCAGGGAGACAAGAGACCCAGTACTTC.

This clonotype was counted many times. This chain links TRBV4-1 with TRBJ2-1, with 15 bases that match TRBD2. In germline, CDR1 is MGHRA, CDR2 YSYEKL. V shed 6 bases, J shed 6 bases, and the junction held 3 bases outside the gene matches. The CDR3 consists of 15 residues. The CDR3 DNA sequence: TGCGCCAGCAGAGGACTAGCGGGGGGGAGCAATGAGCAGTTCTTC. Protein: CASRGLAGGSNEQFF.

There are many counts of this clonotype. V gene TRBV27 combines with J gene TRBJ1-5; D unresolved. CDR1 is MNHEY and CDR2 is SMNVEV in the germline V gene (reference sequence). V was trimmed by 10 bases and J by 1 base, leaving 11 bases between them. The CDR3 loop spans 13 amino acids. The CDR3 nucleotides are TGTGCCACACAGAGAGACAGCAATCAGCCCCAGCATTTT. Its translation is CATQRDSNQPQHF.

This clonotype came up many times. The chain combines TRBV12-3 or TRBV12-4 with TRBJ2-7; either TRBD1 or TRBD2 may fit D (6 bases each). The V and J ends lost 6 bases and 6 bases respectively, with 15 bases between them. This CDR3 has 13 amino acids. The chain's CDR3 is CASSHLGGSEQYF. For the CDR3, the DNA is TGTGCCAGCAGCCACCTCGGGGGCAGCGAGCAGTACTTC.

Ten or more counts support this clonotype. The chain combines TRBV5-1 with TRBJ2-7; D may be TRBD2 (6 bases). The CDR3 is made up of 15 amino acids. Germline assignment: CDR1 SGHRS and CDR2 YFSETQ. Deletions cut 0 bases from V and 0 bases from J, with 10 bases between. CDR3 region: CASSLDSGSSYEQYF. Written as DNA, the CDR3 is TGCGCCAGCAGCTTGGATAGCGGAAGCTCCTACGAGCAGTACTTC.

This clonotype was counted once. The genes are TRBV28 and TRBJ2-7, with 9 nucleotides matching TRBD1. The germline V gene has CDR1 MDHEN and CDR2 SYDVKM. J was trimmed by 2 bases and V by 4 bases; bases with no gene match: 9. CDR3 length equals 16 residues. CDR3 DNA: TGTGCCAGCAGTTCCGTCCGGAGGACAGGGGCCTACGAGCAGTACTTC. Its translation: CASSSVRRTGAYEQYF.